Following are 26 T cell receptor beta chains from one sample sequenced in a study of blood T cell repertoires in COVID-19. Profiling relied on immunoSEQ multiplex PCR, and the TCRdb table lists in-frame clones only, not all of them. Among a few hundred thousand clones, around 86% were seen once, and the ten largest hold more than 9%. The sequenced sample was PBMCs or T cells enriched from blood (not recorded which). The receptors originated from a woman aged 18-30 years who had recovered from COVID-19.

This chain uses TRBV2 with TRBJ2-1; D is perhaps TRBD2 (5 bases). CDR3 length equals 13 residues. In germline, CDR1 is SNHLY, CDR2 FYNNEI. Trimming took off 3 bases at V and 4 bases at J, with 7 bases between the two ends. The CDR3 spells CASSEGVYNEQFF. CDR3 in DNA: TGTGCCAGCAGTGAGGGAGTTTACAATGAGCAGTTCTTC.

The chain carries TRBV5-5 and TRBJ1-1, with TRBD1 matching 7 bases. Germline V gene sequence: CDR1 SGHKS, CDR2 YYEKEE (reference sequence). V was clipped by 1 base and J by 0 bases; unmatched bases: 15. CDR3 length: 19 residues. The CDR3 sequence: CASSLQFVRGRGMNTEAFF. CDR3 DNA sequence: TGTGCCAGCAGCTTGCAGTTTGTGAGGGGGCGCGGTATGAACACTGAAGCTTTCTTT.

This clone was detected a few times. The chain combines TRBV7-9 with TRBJ2-1, with TRBD2 identical over 14 bases. Trimming cost V 5 bases and J 2 bases; bases outside gene matches: 8. The CDR3 length is 18 residues. Germline loops: CDR1 SEHNR, CDR2 FQNEAQ (reference sequence). CDR3 sequence reads: CASSGGLAGVRPYNEQFF. The CDR3 DNA is TGTGCCAGCAGCGGGGGACTAGCGGGAGTCCGTCCCTACAATGAGCAGTTCTTC. Combining the CDR3 with reference TRBV7-9 and TRBJ2-1 gives the whole variable domain DTGVSQNPRHKITKRGQNVTFRCDPISEHNRLYWYRQTLGQGPEFLTYFQNEAQLEKSRLLSDRFSAERPKGSFSTLEIQRTEQGDSAMYLCASSGGLAGVRPYNEQFFGPGTRLTVL.

The J gene is TRBJ1-2, the V gene TRBV4-2; a possible D gene is TRBD1 (5 bases). This CDR3 has 17 amino acids. Germline CDR1 reads LGHNA; CDR2 reads YNFKEQ. The germline V and J ends were trimmed by 0 bases and 2 bases, with 16 bases remaining between them. The CDR3 is CASSQDLGTGTNYGYTF. CDR3 DNA: TGTGCCAGCAGCCAAGATCTAGGAACAGGAACGAACTATGGCTACACCTTC.

The chain couples TRBV9 to TRBJ2-7; TRBD2 aligns across 12 bases. Germline CDR1 reads SGDLS; CDR2 reads YYNGEE. The trim removed 0 bases at V and 6 bases at J, leaving 10 bases unmatched. This CDR3 region has 17 residues. The CDR3 coding sequence is TGTGCCAGCAGCGTAGGGACTAGCGGGACCGGGCTGGGCGAGCAGTACTTC. This translates into CASSVGTSGTGLGEQYF.

This chain connects TRBV18 to TRBJ1-2; 7 nucleotides match TRBD1. Germline trimming cut 3 bases from V and 8 bases from J; bases unmatched to any gene: 6. The germline V gene has CDR1 KGHSH and CDR2 LQKENI. This CDR3 has 13 amino acids. CDR3 DNA: TGTGCCAGCTCACCTAACAGGGGCGCAGGCTACACCTTC. It translates to CASSPNRGAGYTF.

The chain uses TRBV18 and TRBJ2-7; TRBD1 matches 7 bases. Trimming cost V 6 bases and J 3 bases; bases outside gene matches: 5. The CDR3 spans 13 residues. Germline-derived CDR1 and CDR2 are KGHSH and LQKENI. The CDR3 coding sequence is TGTGCCAGCTCCCAAAACAGGGGCTACGAGCAGTACTTC. Translated: CASSQNRGYEQYF.

V gene TRBV5-6 combines with J gene TRBJ2-1, with TRBD2 as a possible D gene (6 bases). Germline assignment: CDR1 SGHDT and CDR2 YYEEEE. V gave up 4 bases and J gave up 8 bases, with 13 bases separating them. The CDR3 contains 13 residues. CDR3 sequence: CASSHTSFHEQFF. As DNA, the CDR3 is TGTGCCAGCAGCCATACTAGCTTCCATGAGCAGTTCTTC.

In regard to this clone: An end of the junction differs from the germline gene, which may be a read error. The V gene is TRBV7-7, the J gene TRBJ2-5; 10 bases agree with TRBD2. The germline V gene encodes CDR1 SSHAT and CDR2 FNYEAQ (reference sequence). CDR3 length: 15 amino acids. Here the CDR3 DNA reads TGTGCTAGCAGCCTGGGACTAGCGAAGGGGGAGACCCAGTACTTC. Protein product: CASSLGLAKGETQYF.

V gene TRBV7-9 combines with J gene TRBJ1-5; weak D call: TRBD1 (6 bases). The germline V and J ends were trimmed by 4 bases and 4 bases, with 20 bases remaining between them. The germline CDR1 and CDR2 sequences are SEHNR and FQNEAQ (reference sequence). This CDR3 comprises 17 residues. In DNA form, the CDR3 reads TGTGCCAGCAGCTCGTCCCGGGACCGAACAGGGAATCAGCCCCAGCATTTT. Protein sequence: CASSSSRDRTGNQPQHF. The full variable domain, rest sourced from reference TRBV7-9 and TRBJ1-5, is DTGVSQNPRHKITKRGQNVTFRCDPISEHNRLYWYRQTLGQGPEFLTYFQNEAQLEKSRLLSDRFSAERPKGSFSTLEIQRTEQGDSAMYLCASSSSRDRTGNQPQHFGDGTRLSIL.

CDR3 sequence (DNA): TGTGCCAGCAGCCAGGGGATGGACACTGAAGCTTTCTTT. Protein: CASSQGMDTEAFF. The chain carries TRBV9 and TRBJ1-1, with D perhaps matching TRBD1 (6 bases). Germline values: CDR1 SGDLS, CDR2 YYNGEE. The length of the CDR3 is 13 residues. Trimming left V 4 bases short and J 3 bases short, with 10 bases between.

This rearrangement joins TRBV6-5 to TRBJ1-5; 9 bases agree with TRBD1. The trim removed 6 bases at V and 3 bases at J, leaving 6 bases unmatched. The CDR3 is 15 residues long. Looked up from germline, CDR1 is MNHEY and CDR2 is SVGAGI. The CDR3 here is CASRGRQGDNQPQHF. The CDR3 DNA follows: TGTGCCAGCAGGGGACGACAGGGGGACAATCAGCCCCAGCATTTT.

The rearrangement uses TRBV9 and TRBJ1-2; D remains ambiguous. The CDR3 runs 15 residues. Germline V gene lookup returns CDR1 SGDLS and CDR2 YYNGEE. The germline V and J ends were trimmed by 0 bases and 2 bases, with 11 bases remaining between them. As DNA, the CDR3 is TGTGCCAGCAGCGTAGACCGACATCCCAACTATGGCTACACCTTC. The encoded protein is CASSVDRHPNYGYTF.

This clone was seen only a few times. CDR3 DNA sequence: TGTGCCAGCAGCACGTGGACAGGAGCTAACTATGGCTACACCTTC. This encodes CASSTWTGANYGYTF. The chain links TRBV13 to TRBJ1-2, with 7 bases that match TRBD1. This CDR3 is built from 15 residues. The V gene's germline CDR1 is PRHDT and CDR2 FYEKMQ (reference sequence). V was clipped by 5 bases and J by 0 bases; unmatched bases: 6.

J is TRBJ1-1 and V is TRBV6-5, with a weak D call TRBD1 (6 bases). Germline CDR1 MNHEY, CDR2 SVGAGI. The CDR3 has 13 residues. Trimming removed 8 bases at V and 5 bases at J, with 15 bases between. The CDR3 is CASVTTGMTEAFF. The DNA for the CDR3 is TGTGCCAGCGTAACAACAGGGATGACTGAAGCTTTCTTT.

The chain is built from TRBV6-5 and TRBJ2-1, with 11 bases identical to TRBD2. Germline assignment: CDR1 MNHEY and CDR2 SVGAGI. The CDR3 loop spans 15 amino acids. V dropped 2 bases and J dropped 6; count of bases not matched to a gene: 3. The DNA for the CDR3 is TGTGCCAGCAGTTACGATGGACTAGCGGGCAATGAGCAGTTCTTC. Its translation is CASSYDGLAGNEQFF.

V is TRBV19 and J is TRBJ1-3, with 8 positions matching TRBD1. Trimming at V came to 7 bases and at J to 2 bases, leaving 16 bases not matched to a gene. Germline CDR1 is LNHDA and CDR2 is SQIVND (reference sequence). CDR3 size: 18 residues. The DNA of the CDR3 is TGTGCCAGTACCCAGAAGACAGGGGCGCCGAGGGCTGGAAACACCATATATTTT. Amino acid sequence: CASTQKTGAPRAGNTIYF.

The J gene is TRBJ2-7, the V gene TRBV11-1, with 8 bases identical to TRBD2. Germline V gene lookup returns CDR1 SGHAT and CDR2 FQDESV (reference sequence). J gave up 3 bases and V 1 base, and 5 bases lay outside the gene matches. The CDR3 totals 15 residues. CDR3 DNA sequence: TGTGCCAGCAGCTTAGACATCGGGACTAGCTACGAGCAGTACTTC. This encodes CASSLDIGTSYEQYF. Using reference TRBV11-1 and TRBJ2-7 for the parts outside the CDR3, the full variable domain is EAEVAQSPRYKITEKSQAVAFWCDPISGHATLYWYRQILGQGPELLVQFQDESVVDDSQLPKDRFSAERLKGVDSTLKIQPAELGDSAMYLCASSLDIGTSYEQYFGPGTRLTVT.

V usage is TRBV6-5 and J usage is TRBJ1-5; D not resolved. The length of the CDR3 is 15 residues. Deletions cut 0 bases from V and 3 bases from J, with 9 bases between. The V gene's germline CDR1 is MNHEY and CDR2 SVGAGI. CDR3 bases: TGTGCCAGCAGTTACTCGTACGGACTCAATCAGCCCCAGCATTTT. Protein: CASSYSYGLNQPQHF.

This chain connects TRBV19 to TRBJ1-5, with 7 positions matching TRBD1. Germline lookup yields CDR1 LNHDA and CDR2 SQIVND (reference sequence). The CDR3 is 15 amino acids. V was pared by 4 bases and J by 1 base, with 4 bases of the junction left unmatched. CDR3 bases: TGTGCCAGTAGTACAATGGGACAGAGCAATCAGCCCCAGCATTTT. Protein: CASSTMGQSNQPQHF.

The V call is TRBV6-4, the J call TRBJ1-5; TRBD1 aligns across 9 bases. Unmatched junction bases numbered 4, after V lost 2 bases and J lost 5 bases. The CDR3 consists of 15 residues. Germline V gene lookup returns CDR1 MRHNA and CDR2 SNTAGT. The CDR3 DNA follows: TGTGCCAGCAGTGACGAACAGGGGGCCTATCAGCCCCAGCATTTT. As protein: CASSDEQGAYQPQHF.

The J gene is TRBJ1-5, the V gene TRBV5-8, with 9 nucleotides matching TRBD1. Trimming removed 2 bases from V and 7 bases from J; junction bases left unmatched: 7. The CDR3 runs 15 residues. CDR1 is SGHTS and CDR2 is YDEGEE in the germline V gene. The CDR3 DNA reads TGTGCCAGCAGCTTAGAACAGGGGGCCCGCCAGCCCCAGCATTTT. Residues: CASSLEQGARQPQHF.

The rearrangement uses TRBV5-4 and TRBJ2-3; possible D gene TRBD2, 5 bases. CDR1 SGHNT and CDR2 YYREEE come from the germline V gene (reference sequence). Trimming pared 4 bases from V and 4 bases from J, leaving 10 bases between. The CDR3 covers 13 residues. Here the CDR3 DNA reads TGTGCCAGCAGCCACAATAGCGCAGATACGCAGTATTTT. Encoded protein: CASSHNSADTQYF.

The rearrangement links TRBV9 to TRBJ1-2; 8 bases agree with TRBD1. This CDR3 has 13 amino acids. Germline trimming cut 4 bases from V and 6 bases from J; bases unmatched to any gene: 5. Per the germline V gene, CDR1 is SGDLS and CDR2 is YYNGEE. The chain's CDR3 is CASSSGQGDGYTF. CDR3 bases: TGTGCCAGCAGCTCCGGACAGGGAGATGGCTACACCTTC.

The gene calls are TRBV10-3 and TRBJ2-7, with a tentative D call TRBD1 (5 bases). The CDR3 contains 14 residues. Germline V CDR1 and CDR2: ENHRY, SYGVKD. V was clipped by 2 bases and J by 1 base, with 9 bases between them. CDR3 sequence reads: CAISEGAGSYEQYF. The CDR3 nucleotides read TGTGCCATCAGTGAGGGGGCCGGGTCCTACGAGCAGTACTTC.

The chain links TRBV20-1 to TRBJ1-5; 8 bases map to TRBD1. The V gene end was trimmed by 3 bases and the J gene end by 4 bases; junction bases not matched to a gene: 5. Germline V gives CDR1 DFQATT, CDR2 SNEGSKA (reference sequence). The CDR3 consists of 14 residues. This chain's CDR3 is CSASRTGPNQPQHF. Written as DNA, the CDR3 is TGCAGTGCTAGTCGGACAGGGCCAAATCAGCCCCAGCATTTT.